Listed here is a single T cell receptor (beta chain). This sample was taken from a study of blood T cell repertoires in COVID-19. Germline values: CDR1 MDHEN, CDR2 SYDVKM. Trimming removed 4 bases from V and 3 bases from J; junction bases left unmatched: 7. The CDR3 loop spans 15 amino acids. Only in-frame clones appear in the TCRdb table, and some are missing; sequencing was by immunoSEQ multiplex PCR. The data hold 15,000 to 20,000 clones, with 75% to 85% observed a single time. The chain uses TRBV28 and TRBJ2-7; 9 positions match TRBD1. This TCR came from an elderly man with active COVID-19. The specimen was peripheral blood. The CDR3 nucleotides are TGTGCCAGCAGTTCAAGGGGACAGGGAGTCTACGAGCAGTACTTC. Translating gives CASSSRGQGVYEQYF.